The 8 T cell receptor beta chains given below trace back to one sample, sequenced in a study of blood T cell repertoires in COVID-19. Profiling relied on immunoSEQ multiplex PCR, and the TCRdb table lists in-frame clones only, not all of them. In the table there are some 100,000 clones, 84% of which are singletons. Sequences were obtained from peripheral blood. Every receptor here comes from a woman in her forties or fifties with acute or convalescent COVID-19.

This clone was observed a handful of times. The V gene is TRBV6-1, the J gene TRBJ1-5; TRBD1 agrees at 8 bases. Trimming at V came to 1 base and at J to 4 bases, leaving 6 bases not matched to a gene. Germline lookup yields CDR1 MNHNS and CDR2 SASEGT. The CDR3 is 16 residues long. The CDR3 region is CASSEGTGRLNQPQHF. The CDR3 nucleotides are TGTGCCAGCAGTGAAGGGACAGGGCGTTTAAATCAGCCCCAGCATTTT.

The rearrangement uses TRBV19 and TRBJ1-1; no firm D call. This CDR3 comprises 13 residues. V was shortened by 7 bases and J by 6 bases, with 15 bases between the two germline ends. Germline V CDR1 and CDR2: LNHDA, SQIVND (reference sequence). The CDR3 sequence: CASNGRVGPEAFF. The DNA for the CDR3 is TGTGCCAGTAACGGCAGAGTGGGCCCTGAAGCTTTCTTT.

This chain connects TRBV2 to TRBJ1-5; D is unclear. Germline CDR1 reads SNHLY; CDR2 reads FYNNEI. The CDR3 contains 14 residues. V lost 3 bases and J 6 bases, leaving 12 bases between the germline ends. In DNA form, the CDR3 reads TGTGCCAGCAGTGACGTGGCCCGAAGTCAGCCCCAGCATTTT. Translating it yields CASSDVARSQPQHF.

CDR3 amino acids: CASTTGRWNYSPLHF. CDR3 sequence (DNA): TGTGCCAGCACGACAGGGAGATGGAATTATTCACCCCTCCACTTT. V usage is TRBV5-6 and J usage is TRBJ1-6; 7 bases map to TRBD1. The trim removed 6 bases at V and 8 bases at J, leaving 11 bases unmatched. Germline V gene lookup returns CDR1 SGHDT and CDR2 YYEEEE. The CDR3 has 15 residues. Using reference TRBV5-6 and TRBJ1-6 for the parts outside the CDR3, the full variable domain is DAGVTQSPTHLIKTRGQQVTLRCSPKSGHDTVSWYQQALGQGPQFIFQYYEEEERQRGNFPDRFSGHQFPNYSSELNVNALLLGDSALYLCASTTGRWNYSPLHFGNGTRLTVT.

This chain uses TRBV5-8 with TRBJ1-5; D perhaps matches TRBD1 (5 bases). Germline loops: CDR1 SGHTS, CDR2 YDEGEE. The CDR3 runs 15 residues. V lost 0 bases, J lost 0 bases, and 7 bases lay in between. Written as DNA, the CDR3 is TGTGCCAGCAGCTTGGGGGACTATAGCAATCAGCCCCAGCATTTT. Protein: CASSLGDYSNQPQHF.

The V and J genes are TRBV28 and TRBJ1-5; D perhaps matches TRBD1 (6 bases). The CDR3 is made up of 17 amino acids. Looked up from germline, CDR1 is MDHEN and CDR2 is SYDVKM. Trimming pared 3 bases from V and 4 bases from J, leaving 19 bases between. In DNA form, the CDR3 reads TGTGCCAGCAGTTTTGCCGTCAGGGGAAGGGGGAATCAGCCCCAGCATTTT. It yields the protein CASSFAVRGRGNQPQHF.

This clone was observed a few times. This chain connects TRBV5-1 to TRBJ1-2; 8 nucleotides line up with TRBD1. The CDR3 is made up of 14 amino acids. Per the germline V gene, CDR1 is SGHRS and CDR2 is YFSETQ. J lost 4 bases, V lost 4 bases, and 6 bases had no gene match. CDR3 DNA sequence: TGCGCCAGCAGCCTGACAGGGGTCGGCTATGGCTACACCTTC. Its protein product is CASSLTGVGYGYTF.

The gene calls are TRBV19 and TRBJ1-4; D uncertain. V lost 4 bases, J lost 8 bases, and 23 bases lay in between. CDR1 and CDR2 (germline): LNHDA, SQIVND (reference sequence). This CDR3 has 17 residues. CDR3 residues: CASSTPPRLGGREKLFF. CDR3 coding DNA: TGTGCCAGTAGTACCCCCCCCCGACTCGGTGGAAGGGAAAAACTGTTTTTT.